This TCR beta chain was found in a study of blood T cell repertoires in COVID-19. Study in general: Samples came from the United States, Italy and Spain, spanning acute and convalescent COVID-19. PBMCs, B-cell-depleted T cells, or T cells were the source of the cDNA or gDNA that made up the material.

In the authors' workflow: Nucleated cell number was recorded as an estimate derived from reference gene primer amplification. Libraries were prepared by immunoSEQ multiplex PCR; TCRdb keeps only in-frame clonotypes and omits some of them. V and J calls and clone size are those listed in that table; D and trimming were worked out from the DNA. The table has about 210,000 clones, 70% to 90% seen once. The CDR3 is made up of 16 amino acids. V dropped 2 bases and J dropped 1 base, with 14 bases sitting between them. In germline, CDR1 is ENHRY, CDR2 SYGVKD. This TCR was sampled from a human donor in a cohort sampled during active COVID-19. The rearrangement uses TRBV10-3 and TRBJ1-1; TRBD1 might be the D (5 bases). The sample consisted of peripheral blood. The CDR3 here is CAISEGGGPRNTEAFF. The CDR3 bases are TGTGCCATCAGTGAGGGGGGAGGGCCAAGGAACACTGAAGCTTTCTTT.